The 8 T cell receptor beta chains presented below share a single source sample, sequenced in a study of blood T cell repertoires in COVID-19 (dated by TCRdb to 2020 to 2022). The receptor library was made with the immunoSEQ multiplex PCR assay. TCRdb carries this immuneACCESS record with in-frame sequences only. Its versions omit some clonotypes, under half of them owing to an unresolved V gene in the studies checked, with the rest unexplained. Across this sample there are about 230,000 clones, with 84% seen only once. The top ten constitute 1.2% to 1.5% of the sample. Sequenced input: peripheral blood. Receptor source: a woman in her thirties or forties who had recovered from COVID-19.

This clone was counted only a few times. One junction end does not reproduce the germline sequence, and a read error may be involved. The chain is built from TRBV7-7 and TRBJ1-1; TRBD1 might be the D (5 bases). Germline CDR1 and CDR2: SSHAT and FNYEAQ (reference sequence). This CDR3 has 15 residues. CDR3 region: CASSPPGGAETEAFF. The CDR3, as DNA: TGTGCTAGCAGCCCCCCGGGCGGGGCAGAAACTGAAGCTTTCTTT. The complete variable domain, with remaining parts taken from reference TRBV7-7 and TRBJ1-1, reads GAGVSQSPRYKVTKRGQDVTLRCDPISSHATLYWYQQALGQGPEFLTYFNYEAQPDKSGLPSDRFSAERPEGSISTLTIQRTEQRDSAMYRCASSPPGGAETEAFFGQGTRLTVV.

In this sample, this clone turned up once. V is TRBV28 and J is TRBJ2-7; D is ambiguous. Germline V gives CDR1 MDHEN, CDR2 SYDVKM. The CDR3 extends over 14 amino acids. V lost 2 bases and J lost 0, with 8 bases in between. The CDR3 region has the DNA TGTGCCAGCAGTTTAGACATTCTCTCCTACGAGCAGTACTTC. Residues: CASSLDILSYEQYF.

The chain couples TRBV19 to TRBJ1-4; D is uncertain. Germline CDR1 is LNHDA and CDR2 is SQIVND (reference sequence). The CDR3 totals 13 residues. V was trimmed by 1 base and J by 5 bases, leaving 5 bases between them. Here the CDR3 reads CASSIGSNEKLFF. The CDR3 coding sequence is TGTGCCAGTAGTATAGGGAGCAATGAAAAACTGTTTTTT.

The chain is built from TRBV27 and TRBJ1-2, with 7 positions matching TRBD1. The V segment lost 1 base and the J segment 1 base; nucleotides outside the gene matches: 9. Germline CDR1 reads MNHEY; CDR2 reads SMNVEV (reference sequence). CDR3 length: 17 amino acids. The CDR3 DNA reads as TGTGCCAGCAGTTTATATGGTCCGACAGGGAGTAACTATGGCTACACCTTC. It is translated as CASSLYGPTGSNYGYTF.

CDR3 nucleotide sequence: TGCGCCAGCAGCTTCGGCGGGGGAAACACCATATATTTT. This gives the protein CASSFGGGNTIYF. This chain joins TRBV5-1 and TRBJ1-3, with D unresolved. V was cut by 2 bases and J by 4 bases, with 7 bases left in between. The CDR3 loop spans 13 amino acids. Germline V gene lookup returns CDR1 SGHRS and CDR2 YFSETQ.

This chain links TRBV4-3 with TRBJ1-2; D gene ambiguous. Per germline, CDR1 LGHNA and CDR2 YSLEER. The CDR3 consists of 15 residues. V lost 0 bases, J lost 3 bases, and 11 bases lay in between. This chain's CDR3 is CASSQDSIPYYGYTF. The CDR3 DNA follows: TGCGCCAGCAGCCAAGACAGTATTCCCTACTATGGCTACACCTTC.

The chain links TRBV7-9 to TRBJ2-4; 7 nucleotides match TRBD1. Germline V gene lookup returns CDR1 SEHNR and CDR2 FQNEAQ (reference sequence). The CDR3 is made up of 12 amino acids. V gave up 8 bases and J gave up 8 bases; unmatched junction bases: 6. The CDR3 sequence is CASGNRGDIQYF. CDR3 nucleotide sequence: TGTGCCAGCGGGAACAGGGGTGACATTCAGTACTTC.

J is TRBJ1-3 and V is TRBV7-6; 7 nucleotides line up with TRBD1. V was clipped by 3 bases and J by 0 bases; unmatched bases: 11. This CDR3 has 18 residues. CDR1 and CDR2 from the germline V gene are SGHVS and FNYEAQ. The CDR3 protein is CASSFSTGTASSGNTIYF. The CDR3 nucleotides are TGTGCCAGCAGCTTCTCGACAGGGACTGCCAGCTCTGGAAACACCATATATTTT.